Given below is one TCR beta chain in context. Its antigen is unknown. This CDR3 is built from 17 residues. Trimming shortened V by 5 bases and J by 0 bases, and 16 bases separated the two germline ends. CDR1 and CDR2 (germline): PRHDT, FYEKMQ (reference sequence). This sample was included in a study of OX40 agonist ivuxolimab in advanced cancers. Generated by immunoSEQ multiplex PCR, the TCRdb table keeps only in-frame clones and is missing some. The sample shows more than 45,000 clones, about nine tenths of them seen only once. Study conclusions and caveats: At 0.1-3.0 mg/kg, partial responders had clonal expansion among the lowest observed.

The sequenced sample was CD4+ or CD8+ T cells sorted from blood, obtained in a trial of the OX40 agonist ivuxolimab. The sequence came from an adult with an advanced solid tumor such as melanoma, head and neck, liver or kidney cancer. V usage is TRBV13 and J usage is TRBJ1-4; TRBD1 might be the D (6 bases). CDR3 coding DNA: TGTGCCAGCAGCCCCACGGGGGGCAAGACAACTAATGAAAAACTGTTTTTT. Translated, it gives CASSPTGGKTTNEKLFF.